These 8 T cell receptor beta chains originate from one sample sequenced in a study of shared clonotypes between healthy human individuals. Only in-frame clones appear in the TCRdb table, and some are missing; sequencing was by immunoSEQ multiplex PCR. The sample includes a few million clones, more than 85% of them seen just once. Input material: naive CD4+ T cells from PBMCs. As for subset: CD45RA+ positively selected. Receptors originate from a man in his late teens or twenties in good health. Some clones in this sample may be carry-over from other donors' samples.

The DNA for the CDR3 is TGTGCCAGCAGCTTCGAAGGCTACGAGCAGTACTTC. This codes for CASSFEGYEQYF. The rearrangement links TRBV7-9 to TRBJ2-7; D gene uncertain. Trimming left V 3 bases short and J 3 bases short, with 6 bases between. Germline CDR1 SEHNR, CDR2 FQNEAQ (reference sequence). This CDR3 is built from 12 residues.

The chain is built from TRBV9 and TRBJ2-5; TRBD2 is a possible D gene (5 bases). The germline V and J ends were trimmed by 4 bases and 5 bases, with 12 bases remaining between them. The CDR3 sequence is 13 residues long. In germline, CDR1 is SGDLS, CDR2 YYNGEE. CDR3 sequence: CASSQGSGETQYF. Here the CDR3 DNA reads TGTGCCAGCAGCCAAGGGAGTGGGGAGACCCAGTACTTC.

V usage is TRBV19 and J usage is TRBJ1-5, with D hard to call. This CDR3 spans 16 amino acids. V lost 3 bases and J lost 5, with 17 bases in between. Per germline, CDR1 LNHDA and CDR2 SQIVND (reference sequence). CDR3 loop: CASSIGVGYGDQPQHF. In DNA, the CDR3 is TGTGCCAGTAGTATCGGCGTAGGATATGGGGATCAGCCCCAGCATTTT. The whole variable domain, filled in from reference TRBV19 and TRBJ1-5, reads DGGITQSPKYLFRKEGQNVTLSCEQNLNHDAMYWYRQDPGQGLRLIYYSQIVNDFQKGDIAEGYSVSREKKESFPLTVTSAQKNPTAFYLCASSIGVGYGDQPQHFGDGTRLSIL.

The chain has TRBV11-3 and TRBJ1-1, with TRBD1 as a possible D gene (6 bases). CDR3 length: 14 residues. Germline assignment: CDR1 SGHNT and CDR2 YENEEA. V was pared by 0 bases and J by 3 bases, with 8 bases between. The CDR3: CASSLEGADTEAFF. For the CDR3, the DNA is TGTGCCAGCAGCTTAGAGGGGGCAGACACTGAAGCTTTCTTT.

The V and J genes are TRBV28 and TRBJ2-5; D may be TRBD2 (6 bases). V shed 3 bases and J shed 5 bases, with 13 bases lying between them. Germline-derived CDR1 and CDR2 are MDHEN and SYDVKM. The CDR3 has 14 amino acids. This chain's CDR3 is CASSFWRGRETQYF. The CDR3 coding sequence is TGTGCCAGCAGTTTCTGGCGGGGTCGGGAGACCCAGTACTTC.

This chain uses TRBV14 with TRBJ2-3; the match to TRBD2 covers 11 bases. The CDR3 is made up of 17 amino acids. CDR1 and CDR2 from the germline V gene are SGHDN and FVKESK. V was clipped by 1 base and J by 3 bases; unmatched bases: 6. The CDR3 DNA is TGTGCCAGCAGCCAAGGACTAGCGGGACTGTATACAGATACGCAGTATTTT. As protein: CASSQGLAGLYTDTQYF.

The gene calls are TRBV15 and TRBJ2-7, with a tentative D call TRBD2 (5 bases). V lost 1 base and J lost 5, with 15 bases in between. In germline, CDR1 is LNHNV, CDR2 YYDKDF (reference sequence). The CDR3 spans 15 residues. The DNA for the CDR3 is TGTGCCACCAGCAGAGGAGGGTCCCTAACCGACGAGCAGTACTTC. Its protein product is CATSRGGSLTDEQYF.

This clone appeared a single time. V gene TRBV7-3 combines with J gene TRBJ2-3, with 10 bases fitting TRBD2. The CDR3 covers 16 residues. V was clipped by 4 bases and J by 6 bases; unmatched bases: 10. Germline CDR1 reads SGHTA; CDR2 reads FQGTGA. Written as DNA, the CDR3 is TGTGCCAGCAGCTCGAAAAGCGGGAGGGCCGGTGATACGCAGTATTTT. This translates into CASSSKSGRAGDTQYF.